This TCR beta chain was documented in a study of blood T cell repertoires in COVID-19 (dated by TCRdb to 2019 to 2021). About the full investigation: Samples covering the acute and convalescent phases of COVID-19 were provided by collaborators in the United States, Italy and Spain. The material from the prospective study consisted of cDNA or gDNA derived from T cells, B-cell-depleted T cells, or PBMCs. The dataset comprised deeply sampled blood TCRbeta repertoires from subjects exposed to, actively infected with, or recovered from COVID-19. The repertoires were released in a freely available public database meant as a resource for research on the immune response to SARS-CoV-2. Samples were obtained from the ongoing ImmuneRACE study (first 160 participants) and from 1,200 or so subjects provided by 6 global collaborators. A de-identified subject ID, COVID-19 status, age in years and sex were almost always included in the sample metadata. Where available, HLA class I and class II types were taken from metadata supplied by the sample provider and were not determined by assay-based typing.

Participants in the prospective study were enrolled through a virtual design, were aged about 18 to 100 years, and lived in roughly 25 United States geographic areas. In the prospective study, participants were assigned to cohorts based on the clinical history participants reported in a screening survey and a study questionnaire. Recovered participants in ImmuneRACE Cohort 3 were defined as having two consecutive negative NP/OP PCR tests, clearance from a healthcare professional, or resolution of symptoms. Each participant in the prospective study had whole blood, serum and a nasopharyngeal or oropharyngeal swab collected by mobile phlebotomists. Participants in the prospective study had the option to provide additional blood draws and questionnaires over an approximately 2-month period. Blood samples from the prospective study were shipped frozen or at room temperature prior to DNA extraction.

Trimming removed 3 bases from V and 2 bases from J; the gene matches leave 2 bases unexplained. The CDR3 starts with the cysteine, ends with the phenylalanine, and has 15 residues. Solely the CDR3 DNA is kept, with 45 bases framed from the first base. For CDR1 and CDR2, the germline V gene lists SNHLY and FYNNEI. As for this clone: What antigen it recognizes has not been identified. Nothing much larger sits one base from this clone, and base qualities are not available.

The paper as a whole reports these results and caveats: The quantity of clinical and demographic metadata differed by source and by participant and was supplied without curation.

TCRbeta CDR3 regions were amplified from genomic DNA using the immunoSEQ Assay, a bias-controlled multiplex PCR. In the source study's methods: The number of nucleated cells in each sample was estimated by amplification of reference gene primers within the assay. To quantify the absolute abundance of each unique TCRbeta CDR3 rearrangement, sequence reads were collapsed and filtered. For each sample, productive Simpson clonality was calculated as the square root of Simpson's diversity index across productive rearrangements. In its TCRdb copy, this immuneACCESS table keeps in-frame sequences only and misses some clones. Where compared with another copy, unresolved V genes explain less than half of these, and the others have no known cause. V and J calls and clone size follow that table, whereas D and trimming were derived from the DNA. The sample yields 150,000 to 200,000 clones; 88% were counted once. The ten top clones hold roughly 9% of the sample.

Source material: PBMCs or T cells enriched from blood (not recorded which). The sequence was obtained from a woman aged 18-35 years who had recovered from COVID-19. The chain couples TRBV2 to TRBJ1-2; the central 11 bases match TRBD1. The CDR3 reads as follows: CASSDWTGGNYGYTF. Here is the DNA: TGTGCCAGCAGTGATTGGACAGGGGGCAACTATGGCTACACCTTC.